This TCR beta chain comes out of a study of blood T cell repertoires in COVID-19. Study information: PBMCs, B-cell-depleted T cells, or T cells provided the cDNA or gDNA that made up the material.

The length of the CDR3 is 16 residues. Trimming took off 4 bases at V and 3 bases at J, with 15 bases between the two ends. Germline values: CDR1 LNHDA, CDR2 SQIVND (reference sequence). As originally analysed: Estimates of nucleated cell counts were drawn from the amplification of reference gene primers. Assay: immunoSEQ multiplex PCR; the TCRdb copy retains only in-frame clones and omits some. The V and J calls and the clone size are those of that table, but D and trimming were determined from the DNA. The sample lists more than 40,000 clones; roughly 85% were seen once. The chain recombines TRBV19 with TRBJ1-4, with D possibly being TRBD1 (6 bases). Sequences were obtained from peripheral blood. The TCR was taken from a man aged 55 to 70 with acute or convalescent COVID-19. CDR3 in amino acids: CASSTQGQPSNEKLFF. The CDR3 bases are TGTGCCAGTAGTACCCAAGGACAGCCGTCTAATGAAAAACTGTTTTTT.